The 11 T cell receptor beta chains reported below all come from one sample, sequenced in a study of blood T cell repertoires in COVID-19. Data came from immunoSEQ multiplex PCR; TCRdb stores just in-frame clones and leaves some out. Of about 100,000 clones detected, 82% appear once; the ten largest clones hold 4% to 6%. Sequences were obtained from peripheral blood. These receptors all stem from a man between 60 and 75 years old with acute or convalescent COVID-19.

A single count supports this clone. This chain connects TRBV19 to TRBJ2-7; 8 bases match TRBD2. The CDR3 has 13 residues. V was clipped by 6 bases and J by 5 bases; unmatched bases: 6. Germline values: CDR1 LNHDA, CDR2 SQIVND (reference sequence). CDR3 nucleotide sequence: TGTGCCAGTAGAGTTCCCGGGAGGGACGAGCAGTACTTC. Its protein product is CASRVPGRDEQYF.

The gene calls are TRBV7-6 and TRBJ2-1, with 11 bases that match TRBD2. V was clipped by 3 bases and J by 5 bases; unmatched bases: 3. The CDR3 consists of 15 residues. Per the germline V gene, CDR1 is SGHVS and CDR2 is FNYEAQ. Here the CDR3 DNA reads TGTGCCAGCAGCTTGGGACTAGCGGCCGACAATGAGCAGTTCTTC. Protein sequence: CASSLGLAADNEQFF.

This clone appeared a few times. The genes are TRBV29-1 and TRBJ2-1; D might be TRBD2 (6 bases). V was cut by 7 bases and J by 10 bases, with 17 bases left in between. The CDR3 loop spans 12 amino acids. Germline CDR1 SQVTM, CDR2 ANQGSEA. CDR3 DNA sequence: TGCAGCGGGGGAACTAGCCAAAACGAGCAGTTCTTC. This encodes CSGGTSQNEQFF.

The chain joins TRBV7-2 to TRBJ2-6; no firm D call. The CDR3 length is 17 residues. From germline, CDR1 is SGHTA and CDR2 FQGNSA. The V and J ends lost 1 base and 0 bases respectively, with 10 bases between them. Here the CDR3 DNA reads TGTGCCAGCAGCTTAGTTTCCACAAACTCTGGGGCCAACGTCCTGACTTTC. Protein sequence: CASSLVSTNSGANVLTF.

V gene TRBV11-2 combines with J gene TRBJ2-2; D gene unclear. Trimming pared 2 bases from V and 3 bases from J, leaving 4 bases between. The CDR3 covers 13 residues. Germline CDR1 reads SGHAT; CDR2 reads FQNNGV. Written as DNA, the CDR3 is TGTGCCAGCAGCTTATCGGACACCGGGGAGCTGTTTTTT. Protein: CASSLSDTGELFF. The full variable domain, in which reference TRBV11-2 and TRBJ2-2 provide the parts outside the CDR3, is EAGVAQSPRYKIIEKRQSVAFWCNPISGHATLYWYQQILGQGPKLLIQFQNNGVVDDSQLPKDRFSAERLKGVDSTLKIQPAKLEDSAVYLCASSLSDTGELFFGEGSRLTVL.

Written as DNA, the CDR3 is TGTGCCAGCAGCCAAGACGCTAGCCGCCACAATGAGCAGTTCTTC. This translates into CASSQDASRHNEQFF. The chain carries TRBV3-1 (or the pseudogene TRBV3-2) and TRBJ2-1, with D possibly matching TRBD2 (5 bases). The CDR3 is 15 residues long. Germline V CDR1 and CDR2: LGHDT, YNNKEL (reference sequence). Between the trimmed V and J ends, which lost 0 bases and 5 bases, there was a span of 11 bases.

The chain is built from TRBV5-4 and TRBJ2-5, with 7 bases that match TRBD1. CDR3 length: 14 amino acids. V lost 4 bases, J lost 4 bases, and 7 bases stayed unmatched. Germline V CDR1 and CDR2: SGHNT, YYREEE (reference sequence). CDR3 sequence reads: CASSPTGNGETQYF. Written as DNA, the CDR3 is TGTGCCAGCAGCCCGACAGGGAACGGAGAGACCCAGTACTTC.

The CDR3 sequence: CASRETGGKLGYTF. The CDR3 nucleotides are TGTGCCAGCAGAGAGACAGGGGGCAAATTGGGCTACACCTTC. The rearrangement links TRBV27 to TRBJ1-2, with TRBD1 identical over 10 bases. Germline-derived CDR1 and CDR2 are MNHEY and SMNVEV (reference sequence). V shed 6 bases and J 8 bases; nucleotides not matched to a gene: 9. This CDR3 has 14 residues.

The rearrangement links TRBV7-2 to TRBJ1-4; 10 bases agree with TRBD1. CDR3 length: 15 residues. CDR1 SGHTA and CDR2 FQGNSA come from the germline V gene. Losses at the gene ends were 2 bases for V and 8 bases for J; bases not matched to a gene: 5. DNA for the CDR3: TGTGCCAGCAGCTTACCCGGGACAGGGGACGAAAAACTGTTTTTT. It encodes CASSLPGTGDEKLFF.

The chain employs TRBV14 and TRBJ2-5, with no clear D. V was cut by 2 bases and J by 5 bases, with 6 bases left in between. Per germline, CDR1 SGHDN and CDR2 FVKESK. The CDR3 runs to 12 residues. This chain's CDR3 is CASSQLSETQYF. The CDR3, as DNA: TGTGCCAGCAGCCAACTCTCCGAGACCCAGTACTTC.

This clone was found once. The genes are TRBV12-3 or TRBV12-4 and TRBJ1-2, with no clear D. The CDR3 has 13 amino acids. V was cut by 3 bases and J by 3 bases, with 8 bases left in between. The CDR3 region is CASSFREHYGYTF. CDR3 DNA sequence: TGTGCCAGCAGTTTTAGGGAGCACTATGGCTACACCTTC.